This T cell receptor (beta chain) was found in a study of CD8 T cells in Susac syndrome. Reverse transcription used roughly 0.45 to 1 ug RNA and random hexamers. An immunoSEQ multiplex PCR generated amplified TCR beta CDR3 products spanning 54 Vbeta and 13 Jbeta. Via MiXCR, TCRdb re-called the immunoSEQ multiplex PCR reads, giving one row per CDR3 protein. The data contain about 170,000 distinct CDR3 sequences, around 93% of them seen just once; the ten biggest clones take up approximately 0.094%. Notes on the study in general: It was acknowledged in the study that the number of individuals who were included in its TCR sequencing and HLA analysis was relatively small.

Concerning this clonotype itself: Its antigen is as yet unknown. At one of its ends the junction is not consistent with the germline gene, which may arise from a read error.

From blood CD8+ and CD4+ T cells, TCR beta sequences were generated. Negative magnetic isolation gave CD8+ and CD4+ cells; FACS enriched CD8+ TEMRA. The length of the CDR3 is 13 residues. Germline V gives CDR1 SSHAT, CDR2 FNYEAQ (reference sequence). The chain recombines TRBV7-7 with TRBJ2-5; 7 bases match TRBD1. The sequencing sample was made of CD4+ T cells from PBMCs. This TCR was sampled from a human donor with multiple sclerosis. Here the CDR3 DNA reads TGTGCTAGCAGCATTACAGGGGTCGAGACCCAGTACTTC. It codes for CASSITGVETQYF.